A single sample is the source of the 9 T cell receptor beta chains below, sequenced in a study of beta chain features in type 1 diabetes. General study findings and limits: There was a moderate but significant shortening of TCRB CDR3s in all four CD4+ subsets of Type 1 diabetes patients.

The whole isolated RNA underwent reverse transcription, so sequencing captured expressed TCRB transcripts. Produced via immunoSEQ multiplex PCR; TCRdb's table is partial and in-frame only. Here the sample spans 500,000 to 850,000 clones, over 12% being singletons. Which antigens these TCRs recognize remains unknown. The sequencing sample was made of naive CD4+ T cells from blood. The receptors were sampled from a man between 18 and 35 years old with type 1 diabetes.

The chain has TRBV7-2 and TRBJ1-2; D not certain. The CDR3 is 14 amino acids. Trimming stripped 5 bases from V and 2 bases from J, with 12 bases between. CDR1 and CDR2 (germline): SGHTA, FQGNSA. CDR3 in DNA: TGTGCCAGCAGCCCGTCGAACTTCAACTATGGCTACACCTTC. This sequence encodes CASSPSNFNYGYTF.

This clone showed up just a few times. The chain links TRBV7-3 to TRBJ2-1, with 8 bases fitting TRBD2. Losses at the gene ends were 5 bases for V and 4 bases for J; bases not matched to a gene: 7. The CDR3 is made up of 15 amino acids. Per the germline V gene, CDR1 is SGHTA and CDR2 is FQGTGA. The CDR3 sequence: CASSRRLAQYNEQFF. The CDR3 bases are TGTGCCAGCAGCCGCAGACTAGCGCAGTACAATGAGCAGTTCTTC.

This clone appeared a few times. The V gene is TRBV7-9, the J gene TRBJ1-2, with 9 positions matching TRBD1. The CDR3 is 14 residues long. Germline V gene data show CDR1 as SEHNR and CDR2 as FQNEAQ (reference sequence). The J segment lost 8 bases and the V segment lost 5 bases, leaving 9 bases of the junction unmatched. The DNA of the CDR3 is TGTGCCAGCAGCCACGGGACAGGGACGGGCGGCTACACCTTC. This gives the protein CASSHGTGTGGYTF.

CDR3 protein: CASSVVASNEQFF. Here the CDR3 DNA reads TGTGCCAGCAGCGTAGTAGCCTCCAATGAGCAGTTCTTC. J is TRBJ2-1 and V is TRBV9; D is undetermined. V was pared by 0 bases and J by 6 bases, with 7 bases between. CDR1 SGDLS and CDR2 YYNGEE come from the germline V gene. This CDR3 is built from 13 residues.

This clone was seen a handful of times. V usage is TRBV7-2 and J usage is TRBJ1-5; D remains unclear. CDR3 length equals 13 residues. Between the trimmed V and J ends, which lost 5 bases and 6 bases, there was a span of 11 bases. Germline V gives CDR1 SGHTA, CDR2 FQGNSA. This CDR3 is CASSPRVGQPQHF. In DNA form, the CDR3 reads TGTGCCAGCAGCCCTAGGGTAGGTCAGCCCCAGCATTTT.

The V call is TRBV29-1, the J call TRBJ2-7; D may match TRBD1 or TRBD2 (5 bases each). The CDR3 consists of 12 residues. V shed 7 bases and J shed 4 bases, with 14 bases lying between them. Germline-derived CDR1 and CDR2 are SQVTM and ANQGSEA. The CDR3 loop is CSARDGLYEQYF. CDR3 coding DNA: TGCAGCGCTCGGGACGGACTTTACGAGCAGTACTTC.

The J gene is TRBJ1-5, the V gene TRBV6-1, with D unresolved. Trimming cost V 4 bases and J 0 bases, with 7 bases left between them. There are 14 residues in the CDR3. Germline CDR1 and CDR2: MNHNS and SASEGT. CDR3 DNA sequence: TGTGCCAGCAGTGTCAGAGATAGCAATCAGCCCCAGCATTTT. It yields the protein CASSVRDSNQPQHF.

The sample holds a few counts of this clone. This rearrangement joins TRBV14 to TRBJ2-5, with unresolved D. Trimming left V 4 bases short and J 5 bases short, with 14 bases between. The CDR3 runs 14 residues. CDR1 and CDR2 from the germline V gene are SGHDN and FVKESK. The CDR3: CASSLVGARETQYF. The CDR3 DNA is TGTGCCAGCAGCCTTGTGGGTGCAAGGGAGACCCAGTACTTC.

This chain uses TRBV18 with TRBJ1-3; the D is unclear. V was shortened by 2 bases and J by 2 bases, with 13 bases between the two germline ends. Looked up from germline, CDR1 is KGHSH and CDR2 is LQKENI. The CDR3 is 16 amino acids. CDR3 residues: CASSPYPDETGNTIYF. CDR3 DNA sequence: TGTGCCAGCTCACCATACCCCGATGAGACTGGAAACACCATATATTTT. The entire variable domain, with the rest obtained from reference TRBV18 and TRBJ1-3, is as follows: NAGVMQNPRHLVRRRGQEARLRCSPMKGHSHVYWYRQLPEEGLKFMVYLQKENIIDESGMPKERFSAEFPKEGPSILRIQQVVRGDSAAYFCASSPYPDETGNTIYFGEGSWLTVV.